A selection of T cell receptor beta chains follows, all from one sample in a study of T-cell memory formation after mild COVID-19. MiXCR, run by TCRdb on the 5' RACE reads, gives a single entry per CDR3 protein. The data hold about 430,000 distinct CDR3 sequences, with 24% observed a single time. The sequencing sample was made of PBMCs or a T cell subset sorted from them (not recorded which). These receptors were collected from an adult woman who had mild COVID-19 (a few samples of this study predate the infection). Cell type and time point are not known. The CDR3 runs from the conserved cysteine through the conserved F or W. The D gene is left open where the match is weak. Size values are once, few and many counts, or a class for expanded clones, and some rows have none.

TRBV28	NA	TRBJ2-7	few	CASSPGQHLSYEQYF	TGTGCCAGCAGCCCTGGACAGCACCTCTCCTACGAGCAGTACTTC
TRBV7-2	NA	TRBJ1-4	NA	CASSLGVWPTNEKLFF	TGTGCCAGCAGCTTAGGAGTCTGGCCCACTAATGAAAAACTGTTTTTT
TRBV6-5	NA	TRBJ1-2	NA	CASSFPGFYGYTF	TGTGCCAGCAGTTTTCCGGGATTCTATGGCTACACCTTC
TRBV10-3	NA	TRBJ2-7	few	CAISVDTVGEQYF	TGTGCCATCAGTGTTGACACGGTGGGGGAGCAGTACTTC
TRBV20-1	NA	TRBJ1-2	NA	CSAHPSKTGNYGYTF	TGCAGTGCTCACCCTAGTAAGACAGGCAACTATGGCTACACCTTC
TRBV7-9	NA	TRBJ2-3	few	CASGEQYF	TGTGCCAGCGGGGAGCAGTATTTT
TRBV18	NA	TRBJ1-2	many	CASSPWDYGYTF	TGTGCCAGCTCACCATGGGACTATGGCTACACCTTC
TRBV7-2	NA	TRBJ1-1	few	CASSLIGRAGTEAFF	TGTGCCAGCAGCTTAATCGGCCGGGCAGGCACTGAAGCTTTCTTT
TRBV5-1	NA	TRBJ2-3	NA	CASSLPRSPMETDTQYF	TGCGCCAGCAGCCTCCCTCGCAGTCCCATGGAGACAGATACGCAGTATTTT
TRBV20-1	NA	TRBJ2-5	few	CSARGWSGRETQYF	TGCAGTGCTAGAGGTTGGTCTGGCCGAGAGACCCAGTACTTC
TRBV5-1	NA	TRBJ1-4	NA	CASSLVPGGNEKLFF	TGCGCCAGCAGCTTGGTTCCCGGCGGCAATGAAAAACTGTTTTTT
TRBV20-1	NA	TRBJ1-5	few	CSASRSADQPQHF	TGCAGTGCTAGCAGGTCAGCTGATCAGCCCCAGCATTTT
TRBV20-1	TRBD1	TRBJ2-3	few	CSAGQGASDTQYF	TGCAGTGCTGGACAGGGGGCGTCAGATACGCAGTATTTT
TRBV5-1	NA	TRBJ1-2	NA	CASSLGFGQDYGYTF	TGCGCCAGCAGCTTGGGCTTTGGACAAGACTATGGCTACACCTTC
TRBV7-9	NA	TRBJ1-1	few	CASTVGTEAFF	TGTGCCAGCACCGTCGGAACTGAAGCTTTCTTT
TRBV5-1	NA	TRBJ2-5	few	CASSLESETQYF	TGCGCCAGCAGCTTGGAGTCGGAGACCCAGTACTTC
TRBV5-1	TRBD2	TRBJ2-3	NA	CASSWTSGGPDTQYF	TGCGCCAGCAGCTGGACTAGCGGGGGGCCGGATACGCAGTATTTT
TRBV9	NA	TRBJ1-3	NA	CASSVPKDDPVIGNTIYF	TGTGCCAGCAGCGTCCCCAAGGACGACCCCGTAATAGGAAACACCATATATTTT
TRBV5-1	NA	TRBJ2-2	NA	CASSLEQGTNTGELFF	TGCGCCAGCAGCTTGGAACAGGGGACTAACACCGGGGAGCTGTTTTTT
TRBV24-1	NA	TRBJ2-4	few	CATSDSYQGWQNIQYF	TGTGCCACCAGTGATTCCTACCAGGGTTGGCAAAACATTCAGTACTTC
TRBV7-9	TRBD1	TRBJ2-5	NA	CASSLVRDRETQYF	TGTGCCAGCAGCTTAGTCCGGGACAGGGAGACCCAGTACTTC
TRBV3-1	NA	TRBJ2-1	NA	CASSLRQIQNEQFF	TGTGCCAGCAGCCTCCGACAGATCCAGAATGAGCAGTTCTTC
TRBV5-1	NA	TRBJ2-1	NA	CASSLAEGYNEQFF	TGCGCCAGCAGCTTGGCCGAGGGGTACAATGAGCAGTTCTTC
TRBV6-1	NA	TRBJ2-5	NA	CASSEVTQYF	TGTGCCAGCAGTGAAGTGACCCAGTACTTC
TRBV12-3/TRBV12-4	NA	TRBJ2-3	once	CASSFRTRTDTQYF	TGTGCCAGCAGTTTTAGGACTCGCACAGATACGCAGTATTTT